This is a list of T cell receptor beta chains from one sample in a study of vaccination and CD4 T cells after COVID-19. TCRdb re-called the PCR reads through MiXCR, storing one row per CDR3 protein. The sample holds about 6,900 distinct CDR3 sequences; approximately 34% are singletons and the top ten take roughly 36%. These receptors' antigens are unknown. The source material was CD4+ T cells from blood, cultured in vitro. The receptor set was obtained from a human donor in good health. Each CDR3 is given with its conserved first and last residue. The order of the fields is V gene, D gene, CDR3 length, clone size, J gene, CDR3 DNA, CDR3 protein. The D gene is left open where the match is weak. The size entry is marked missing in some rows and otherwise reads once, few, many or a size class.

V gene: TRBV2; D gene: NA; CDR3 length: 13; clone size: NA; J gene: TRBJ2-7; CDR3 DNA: TGTGCCACTAAGGGACTCGGGGAGTACGAGCAGTACTTC; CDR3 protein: CATKGLGEYEQYF
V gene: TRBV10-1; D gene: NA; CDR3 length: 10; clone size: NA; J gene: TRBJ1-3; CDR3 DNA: TGCGCTTCCTCTGGAAACACCATATATTTT; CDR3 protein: CASSGNTIYF
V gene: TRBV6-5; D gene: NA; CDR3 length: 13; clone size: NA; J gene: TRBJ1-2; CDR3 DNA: TGTGCCAGCAGTTACTCGGGCGGCTATGGCTACACCTTC; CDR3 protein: CASSYSGGYGYTF
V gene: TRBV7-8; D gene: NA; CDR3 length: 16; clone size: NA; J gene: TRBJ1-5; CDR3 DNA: TGTGCCAGCAGCCCTGGGGCGGGCAGGACAAATCAGCCCCAGCATTTT; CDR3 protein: CASSPGAGRTNQPQHF
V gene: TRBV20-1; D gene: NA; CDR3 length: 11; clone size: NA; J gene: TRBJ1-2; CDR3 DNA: TGCAGTGCAGAGTCTAACTATGGCTACACCTTC; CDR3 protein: CSAESNYGYTF
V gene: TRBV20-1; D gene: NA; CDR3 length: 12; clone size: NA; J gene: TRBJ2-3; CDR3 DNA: TGCAGTGCTCGGCTAGCTTCAGATACGCAGTATTTT; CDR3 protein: CSARLASDTQYF
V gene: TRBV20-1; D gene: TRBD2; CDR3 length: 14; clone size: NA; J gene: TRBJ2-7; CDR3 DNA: TGCAGTGCTGAACGAGCGGGAGGTTCCTACGAGCAGTACTTC; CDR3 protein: CSAERAGGSYEQYF
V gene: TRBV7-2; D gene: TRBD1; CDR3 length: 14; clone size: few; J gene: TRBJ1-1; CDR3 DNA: TGTGCCAGCAGCACCCACAGGGGGAACACTGAAGCTTTCTTT; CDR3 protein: CASSTHRGNTEAFF
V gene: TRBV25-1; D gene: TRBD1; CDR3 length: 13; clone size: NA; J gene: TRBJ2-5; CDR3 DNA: TGTGCCAGCAGATCAGGGGGCCAAGAGACCCAGTACTTC; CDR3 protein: CASRSGGQETQYF
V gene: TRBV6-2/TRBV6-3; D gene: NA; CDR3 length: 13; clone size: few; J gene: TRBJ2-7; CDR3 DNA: TGTGCCAGCACTTCGGGACTCGGATACGAGCAGTACTTC; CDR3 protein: CASTSGLGYEQYF
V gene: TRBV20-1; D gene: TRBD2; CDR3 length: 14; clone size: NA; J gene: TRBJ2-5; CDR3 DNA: TGCAGTGCCGCGGGGGGCGGTCCCGAGGAGACCCAGTACTTC; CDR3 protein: CSAAGGGPEETQYF
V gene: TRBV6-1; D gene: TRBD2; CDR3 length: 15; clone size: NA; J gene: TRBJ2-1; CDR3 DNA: TGTGCCAGCAGTGATGGGGGGGGCTCCTACAATGAGCAGTTCTTC; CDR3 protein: CASSDGGGSYNEQFF
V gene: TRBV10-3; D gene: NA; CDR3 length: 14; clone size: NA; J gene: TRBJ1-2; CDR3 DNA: TGTGCCATCACCTCCGGGACAATTAACTATGGCTACACCTTC; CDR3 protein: CAITSGTINYGYTF
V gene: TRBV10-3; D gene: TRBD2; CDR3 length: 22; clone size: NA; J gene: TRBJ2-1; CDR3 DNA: TGTGCCATCAGTGGACCTAGCGCACCACCGAAACCGGGACTAGCGGTTAACAATGAGCAGTTCTTC; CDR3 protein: CAISGPSAPPKPGLAVNNEQFF
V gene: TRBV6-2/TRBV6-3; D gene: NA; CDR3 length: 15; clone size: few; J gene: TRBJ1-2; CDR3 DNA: TGTGCCAGCAGTTCGGCGAGAGGACAAAACTATGGCTACACCTTC; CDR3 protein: CASSSARGQNYGYTF
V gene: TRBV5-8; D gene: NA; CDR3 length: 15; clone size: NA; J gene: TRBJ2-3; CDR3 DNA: TGTGCCAGCAGCTTGGCCCTGCTAGCTAGGGATACGCAGTATTTT; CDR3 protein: CASSLALLARDTQYF
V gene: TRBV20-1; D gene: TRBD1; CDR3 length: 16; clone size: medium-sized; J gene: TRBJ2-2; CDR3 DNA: TGCAGTGCTAGAGTGGACAGGGGCTGGTACACCGGGGAGCTGTTTTTT; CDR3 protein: CSARVDRGWYTGELFF
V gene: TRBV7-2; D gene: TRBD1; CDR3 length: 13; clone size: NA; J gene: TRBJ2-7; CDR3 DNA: TGTGCCAGCAGCCGGGACAGAACCTACGAGCAGTACTTC; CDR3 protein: CASSRDRTYEQYF
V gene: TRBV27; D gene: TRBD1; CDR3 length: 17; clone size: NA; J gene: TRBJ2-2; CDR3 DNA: TGTGCCAGCAAGGCGGGACAGGGGAAAATCACGACCGGGGAGCTGTTTTTT; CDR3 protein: CASKAGQGKITTGELFF
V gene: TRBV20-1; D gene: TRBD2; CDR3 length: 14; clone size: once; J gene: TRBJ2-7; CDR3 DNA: TGCAGTGCTACAACCGGACTAGCGGGAGACGAGCAGTACTTC; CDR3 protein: CSATTGLAGDEQYF
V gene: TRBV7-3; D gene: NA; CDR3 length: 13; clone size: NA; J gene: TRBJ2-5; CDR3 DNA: TGTGCCAGCAGCTTAGGAAGAGGAGAGACCCAGTACTTC; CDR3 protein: CASSLGRGETQYF
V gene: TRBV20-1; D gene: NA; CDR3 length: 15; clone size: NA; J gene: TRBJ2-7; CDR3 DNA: TGCAGTGCTAGAGATCTGGAGGGGCGATTCTACGAGCAGTACTTC; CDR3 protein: CSARDLEGRFYEQYF
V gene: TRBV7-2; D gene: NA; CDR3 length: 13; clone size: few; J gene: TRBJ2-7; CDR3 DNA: TGTGCCAGCAGCCCCGTCAACTCCTACGAGCAGTACTTC; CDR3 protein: CASSPVNSYEQYF
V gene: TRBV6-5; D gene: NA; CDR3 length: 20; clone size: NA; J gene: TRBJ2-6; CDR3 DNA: TGTGCCAGCAGTTTCCCCTCGGAACGGGCGGGGGCAACTGGGGCCAACGTCCTGACTTTC; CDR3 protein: CASSFPSERAGATGANVLTF
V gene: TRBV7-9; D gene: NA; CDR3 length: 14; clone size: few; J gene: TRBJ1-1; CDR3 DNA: TGTGCCAGCAGCTTTTCCACAGAGCACACTGAAGCTTTCTTT; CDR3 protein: CASSFSTEHTEAFF
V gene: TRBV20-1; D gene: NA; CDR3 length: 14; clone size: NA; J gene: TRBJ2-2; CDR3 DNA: TGCAGTGCTAGAGACGGGAGCAACGACGGGGAGCCGTTTTTT; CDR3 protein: CSARDGSNDGEPFF
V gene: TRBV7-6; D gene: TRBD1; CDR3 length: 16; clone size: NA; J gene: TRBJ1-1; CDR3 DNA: TGTGCCAGCAGCTTAATACAGGGGCGGATGAACACTGAAGCTTTCTTT; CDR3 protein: CASSLIQGRMNTEAFF